Presented here are 12 T cell receptor beta chains from one specimen sequenced in a study of HIV-infected patients and healthy controls. cDNA was made from approximately 0.55 ug RNA using alpha and beta constant primers. Alpha and beta chain libraries were made separately by chain-specific third strand synthesis with multiplexing indices. TCRdb recomputed calls from the 5' RACE reads with MiXCR, one row per CDR3 protein. The sample records 8,000 to 9,000 distinct CDR3 sequences, 8.4% being singletons. Roughly three months, about 14 weeks, into antiretroviral therapy, follow-up blood was collected. Whole blood was used without fractionation, so all unsorted peripheral T cells were included. Sample: blood, taken during antiretroviral therapy. The receptors originated from an adult with HIV infection.

The table lists this clonotype with many counts. The chain has TRBV12-3 or TRBV12-4 and TRBJ2-1; 8 bases line up with TRBD1. CDR3 size: 15 residues. Trimming removed 5 bases from V and 0 bases from J; junction bases left unmatched: 3. This chain's CDR3 is CASSGTGGSYNEQFF. DNA for the CDR3: TGTGCCAGCAGTGGTACAGGGGGCTCCTACAATGAGCAGTTCTTC.

This clonotype is labeled medium-sized. The chain joins TRBV12-3 or TRBV12-4 to TRBJ2-2; 8 positions match TRBD2. The CDR3 length is 16 residues. J was trimmed by 5 bases and V by 5 bases; bases with no gene match: 10. The CDR3 DNA is TGTGCCAGCAGTCAACTAGCGGCCCAGGGTACCGGGGAGCTGTTTTTT. Amino acid sequence: CASSQLAAQGTGELFF.

At least ten counts were recorded for this clonotype. Here the CDR3 reads CASSEAEGGAGYGYTF. In nucleotides, the CDR3 is TGTGCCAGCAGTGAAGCTGAAGGGGGCGCGGGCTATGGCTACACCTTC. This sequence joins TRBV2 and TRBJ1-2; the match to TRBD1 covers 7 bases. The trim removed 0 bases at V and 4 bases at J, leaving 8 bases unmatched. This CDR3 comprises 16 residues. Germline V gene lookup returns CDR1 SNHLY and CDR2 FYNNEI.

J is TRBJ2-7 and V is TRBV5-6; D remains unclear. The germline V and J ends were trimmed by 0 bases and 7 bases, with 5 bases remaining between them. CDR3 size: 11 residues. Germline V CDR1 and CDR2: SGHDT, YYEEEE. In nucleotides, the CDR3 is TGTGCCAGCAGCTTGGAGTCAGAGCAGTACTTC. This gives the protein CASSLESEQYF.

This clonotype qualifies as medium-sized (0.01 to 0.1%). This chain uses TRBV14 with TRBJ2-1; TRBD1 aligns across 8 bases. J gave up 5 bases and V 0 bases, and 12 bases lay outside the gene matches. Germline assignment: CDR1 SGHDN and CDR2 FVKESK. This CDR3 is built from 18 residues. The CDR3 DNA reads as TGTGCCAGCAGCCAAGATTCGGCCCGGCAGGGGGCCAACAATGAGCAGTTCTTC. As protein: CASSQDSARQGANNEQFF.

Concerning this clonotype itself: A much larger clone sits a single nucleotide away, making a read error possible. The chain combines TRBV12-3 or TRBV12-4 with TRBJ1-1, with 7 bases matching TRBD1. This CDR3 spans 13 amino acids. CDR3 nucleotides: TGTGCCAGCAGTTCCCGACAGGGTGGTGTAGCTCTCTTT. It is translated as CASSSRQGGVALF.

The J gene is TRBJ2-1, the V gene TRBV19, with D hard to call. CDR3 length equals 13 residues. Germline assignment: CDR1 LNHDA and CDR2 SQIVND (reference sequence). Trimming left V 4 bases short and J 8 bases short, with 12 bases between. The CDR3 DNA is TGTGCCAGTAGTAACGAGTGGGAACATGAGCAGTTCTTC. Encoded protein: CASSNEWEHEQFF.

In its sample, this clonotype was seen many times. The J gene is TRBJ1-5, the V gene TRBV28; D not certain. Germline assignment: CDR1 MDHEN and CDR2 SYDVKM. Trimming pared 2 bases from V and 0 bases from J, leaving 8 bases between. This CDR3 region has 15 residues. CDR3: CASSLPEGSNQPQHF. In DNA form, the CDR3 reads TGTGCCAGCAGTTTACCAGAAGGTAGCAATCAGCCCCAGCATTTT.

This clonotype was found many times. The rearrangement links TRBV29-1 to TRBJ2-1; 8 positions agree with TRBD2. There are 15 residues in the CDR3. Looked up from germline, CDR1 is SQVTM and CDR2 is ANQGSEA. Trimming removed 6 bases from V and 3 bases from J; junction bases left unmatched: 10. The CDR3 DNA reads TGCAGCGTCCAAGTCCTAGCGGGTATCTACAATGAGCAGTTCTTC. Translated, it gives CSVQVLAGIYNEQFF.

This clonotype has at least ten counts. CDR3 coding DNA: TGTGCCAGCAAGAGGACGGGGGCCGGGGAGCTGTTTTTT. Translated, it gives CASKRTGAGELFF. The V call is TRBV7-2, the J call TRBJ2-2; maybe TRBD2 (6 bases). CDR1 is SGHTA and CDR2 is FQGNSA in the germline V gene. The CDR3 is 13 residues long. Trimming removed 7 bases at V and 6 bases at J, with 12 bases between. The complete variable domain, with remaining parts taken from reference TRBV7-2 and TRBJ2-2, reads GAGVSQSPSNKVTEKGKDVELRCDPISGHTALYWYRQSLGQGLEFLIYFQGNSAPDKSGLPSDRFSAERTGGSVSTLTIQRTQQEDSAVYLCASKRTGAGELFFGEGSRLTVL.

This clonotype was detected ten times or more. The CDR3 nucleotides are TGTGCCAGCTCGGACATTTTGAACACTGAAGCTTTCTTT. This translates into CASSDILNTEAFF. The chain recombines TRBV7-8 with TRBJ1-1; D may be TRBD1 (5 bases). Trimming pared 8 bases from V and 0 bases from J, leaving 10 bases between. Germline V CDR1 and CDR2: SGHVS, FQNEAQ. This CDR3 spans 13 amino acids.

This clonotype was counted ten times or more. The chain couples TRBV12-3 or TRBV12-4 to TRBJ1-1; D remains unclear. The CDR3 length is 12 residues. The V end was cut by 7 bases, the J end by 5 bases, with 11 bases between. CDR3 protein: CASTPRLTEAFF. The CDR3 DNA follows: TGTGCCAGCACCCCTCGTTTAACTGAAGCTTTCTTT.